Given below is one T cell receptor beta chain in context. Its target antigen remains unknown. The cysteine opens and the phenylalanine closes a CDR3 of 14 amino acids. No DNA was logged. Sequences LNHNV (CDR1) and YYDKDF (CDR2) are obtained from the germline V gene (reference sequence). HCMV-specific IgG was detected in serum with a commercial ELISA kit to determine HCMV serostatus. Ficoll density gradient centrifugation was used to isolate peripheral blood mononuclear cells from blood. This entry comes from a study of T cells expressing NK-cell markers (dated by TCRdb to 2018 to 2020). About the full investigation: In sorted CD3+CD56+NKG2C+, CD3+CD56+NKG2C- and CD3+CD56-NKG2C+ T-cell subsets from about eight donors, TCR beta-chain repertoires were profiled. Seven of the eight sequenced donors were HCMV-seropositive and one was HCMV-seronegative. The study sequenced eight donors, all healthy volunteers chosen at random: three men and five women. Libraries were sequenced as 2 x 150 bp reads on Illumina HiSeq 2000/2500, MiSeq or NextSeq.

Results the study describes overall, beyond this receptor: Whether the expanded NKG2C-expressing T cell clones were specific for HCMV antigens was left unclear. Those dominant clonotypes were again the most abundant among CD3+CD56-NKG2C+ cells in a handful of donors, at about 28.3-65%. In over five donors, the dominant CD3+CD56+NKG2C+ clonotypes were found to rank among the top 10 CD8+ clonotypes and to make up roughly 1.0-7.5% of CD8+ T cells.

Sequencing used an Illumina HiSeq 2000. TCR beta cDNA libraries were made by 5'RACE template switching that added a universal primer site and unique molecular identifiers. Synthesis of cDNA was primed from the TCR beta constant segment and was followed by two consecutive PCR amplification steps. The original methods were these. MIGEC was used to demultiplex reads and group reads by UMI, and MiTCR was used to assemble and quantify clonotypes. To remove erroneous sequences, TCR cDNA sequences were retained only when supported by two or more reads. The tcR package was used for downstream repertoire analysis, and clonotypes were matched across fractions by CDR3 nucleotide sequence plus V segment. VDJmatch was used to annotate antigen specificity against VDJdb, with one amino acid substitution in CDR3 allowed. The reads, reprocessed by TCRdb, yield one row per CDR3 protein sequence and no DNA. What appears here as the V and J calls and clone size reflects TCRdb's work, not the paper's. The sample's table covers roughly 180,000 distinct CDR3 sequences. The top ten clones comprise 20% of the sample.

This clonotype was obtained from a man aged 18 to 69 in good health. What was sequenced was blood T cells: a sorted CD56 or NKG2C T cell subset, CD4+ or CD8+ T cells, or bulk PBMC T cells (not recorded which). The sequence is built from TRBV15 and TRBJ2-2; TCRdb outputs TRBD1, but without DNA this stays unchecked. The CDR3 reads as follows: CATSSGHNTGELFF.